This T cell receptor (beta chain) was obtained from a study of T cell repertoires and HLA-DP antigens. The wider study: Transduced HeLa cells presented HLA-DP to CD4+ T cells. Overall study results and limits: The CD4+ repertoire was not split into naive and memory.

For this clone: Its antigen is not known.

CDR1 is KGHSH and CDR2 is LQKENI in the germline V gene. This CDR3 is built from 18 residues. V dropped 5 bases and J dropped 5 bases, with 22 bases sitting between them. Method: immunoSEQ multiplex PCR; TCRdb's copy keeps in-frame clones and lacks some. The sample yields around 90,000 clones, roughly nine tenths seen once. This receptor was identified in a man between 45 and 60 years old in good health and CMV-seronegative. The specimen was CD4+ T cells from PBMCs. V usage is TRBV18 and J usage is TRBJ1-6; unclear D gene. The CDR3 here is CASSSRTPDRSDNSPLHF. The CDR3 DNA sequence: TGTGCCAGCTCATCAAGAACGCCAGATCGTTCGGATAATTCACCCCTCCACTTT. Complete variable domain (other parts from reference TRBV18 and TRBJ1-6): NAGVMQNPRHLVRRRGQEARLRCSPMKGHSHVYWYRQLPEEGLKFMVYLQKENIIDESGMPKERFSAEFPKEGPSILRIQQVVRGDSAAYFCASSSRTPDRSDNSPLHFGNGTRLTVT.